Below, 24 T cell receptor beta chains from the same sample are listed, as sequenced in a study of STAT5B mutations in CD4+ large granular lymphocyte leukemia. Measured with immunoSEQ multiplex PCR; TCRdb has only the in-frame clones, and not every one. In the table there are fewer than 50,000 clones, around 75% of which are singletons. Input material: CD4+ T cells from blood buffy coats. These receptors originate from a human donor in good health.

The chain has TRBV5-4 and TRBJ2-7; the D gene is possibly TRBD2 (7 bases). Germline CDR1 reads SGHNT; CDR2 reads YYREEE (reference sequence). This CDR3 region has 15 residues. V was trimmed by 4 bases and J by 2 bases, leaving 16 bases between them. CDR3 sequence (DNA): TGTGCCAGCAGCAGGGGGGAGGGTTCTACCTACGAGCAGTACTTC. It codes for CASSRGEGSTYEQYF.

This clone appeared a few times. The chain has TRBV25-1 and TRBJ2-4; possibly TRBD1 or TRBD2 for D (6 bases each). The CDR3 consists of 16 residues. Per the germline V gene, CDR1 is MGHDK and CDR2 is SYGVNS. V was cut by 5 bases and J by 6 bases, with 20 bases left in between. CDR3 protein: CASSPTGGSLRNIQYF. Written as DNA, the CDR3 is TGTGCCAGCAGTCCCACCGGGGGCAGTTTAAGAAACATTCAGTACTTC.

V usage is TRBV7-2 and J usage is TRBJ2-7; either TRBD1 or TRBD2 may supply D (5 bases each). This CDR3 is 14 amino acids long. CDR1 is SGHTA, CDR2 FQGNSA, per germline. V lost 3 bases, J lost 6 bases, and 15 bases lay in between. The CDR3 loop reads CASSFGTWALEQYF. The CDR3 coding sequence is TGTGCCAGCAGCTTCGGGACCTGGGCCCTCGAGCAGTACTTC.

The rearrangement uses TRBV5-4 and TRBJ2-7; 13 bases agree with TRBD2. The germline CDR1 and CDR2 sequences are SGHNT and YYREEE (reference sequence). V was pared by 5 bases and J by 3 bases, with 2 bases of the junction left unmatched. The CDR3 has 14 residues. CDR3 sequence: CASSGLAGVYEQYF. CDR3 sequence (DNA): TGTGCCAGCAGTGGACTAGCGGGGGTCTACGAGCAGTACTTC.

The V gene is TRBV6-1, the J gene TRBJ2-1, with D possibly TRBD1 on 5 matching bases. Germline lookup yields CDR1 MNHNS and CDR2 SASEGT. Trimming shortened V by 3 bases and J by 9 bases, and 12 bases separated the two germline ends. The length of the CDR3 is 13 residues. The chain's CDR3 is CASSDPDRGEQFF. Written as DNA, the CDR3 is TGTGCCAGCAGTGATCCCGACAGAGGTGAGCAGTTCTTC.

The chain is built from TRBV28 and TRBJ2-2; D is unresolved. Germline CDR1 is MDHEN and CDR2 is SYDVKM. This CDR3 is 13 amino acids long. Trimming removed 4 bases from V and 8 bases from J, with 11 bases in between. The CDR3 protein is CASSSSLRGELFF. Here the CDR3 DNA reads TGTGCCAGCAGTTCGTCCCTAAGGGGGGAGCTGTTTTTT.

The chain couples TRBV11-3 to TRBJ2-7, with 7 bases that match TRBD1. Germline V lookup: CDR1 SGHNT, CDR2 YENEEA. CDR3 length equals 13 residues. Unmatched junction bases numbered 5, after V lost 4 bases and J lost 5 bases. The CDR3 is CASSYRGSNEQYF. DNA for the CDR3: TGTGCCAGCAGCTACAGGGGTAGCAACGAGCAGTACTTC.

The chain recombines TRBV19 with TRBJ2-2; D possibly matches TRBD1 or TRBD2 (6 bases each). CDR3 length equals 15 residues. Germline V gene data show CDR1 as LNHDA and CDR2 as SQIVND (reference sequence). The V end lost 4 bases, the J end lost 3 bases, and 12 bases lay between the germline ends. The CDR3 DNA sequence: TGTGCCAGTAGTACTAGGGGGGCGGACACCGGGGAGCTGTTTTTT. Its protein is CASSTRGADTGELFF. Drawing the rest from reference TRBV19 and TRBJ2-2, the complete variable domain is DGGITQSPKYLFRKEGQNVTLSCEQNLNHDAMYWYRQDPGQGLRLIYYSQIVNDFQKGDIAEGYSVSREKKESFPLTVTSAQKNPTAFYLCASSTRGADTGELFFGEGSRLTVL.

The chain is built from TRBV7-2 and TRBJ1-2; D ambiguous. Between the trimmed V and J ends, which lost 5 bases and 5 bases, there was a span of 12 bases. Looked up from germline, CDR1 is SGHTA and CDR2 is FQGNSA. This CDR3 contains 13 residues. CDR3 amino acids: CASSHRNHYGYTF. The CDR3 region has the DNA TGTGCCAGCAGCCACCGAAACCATTATGGCTACACCTTC.

This chain links TRBV19 with TRBJ2-5; 8 bases agree with TRBD2. V was clipped by 9 bases and J by 4 bases; unmatched bases: 13. Germline CDR1 and CDR2: LNHDA and SQIVND (reference sequence). This CDR3 has 15 amino acids. CDR3 nucleotide sequence: TGTGCCAGGACGGCGGGGGCGGGAGGTCTAGAGACCCAGTACTTC. It codes for CARTAGAGGLETQYF.

This clone was counted a few times. The chain couples TRBV2 to TRBJ1-5; 8 bases map to TRBD1. V lost 7 bases and J lost 6; bases outside the gene matches: 5. The CDR3 covers 13 residues. The germline gives CDR1 SNHLY, CDR2 FYNNEI. CDR3 loop: CASTTTGVQPQHF. In DNA, the CDR3 is TGTGCCAGCACGACGACAGGGGTTCAGCCCCAGCATTTT.

The CDR3 DNA sequence: TGTGCCAGCAGTGGGAGCGGGATGAGGTACAATGAGCAGTTCTTC. Translating it yields CASSGSGMRYNEQFF. The V call is TRBV2, the J call TRBJ2-1; 7 bases map to TRBD2. The CDR3 sequence is 15 residues long. J lost 4 bases, V lost 4 bases, and 7 bases had no gene match. Germline loops: CDR1 SNHLY, CDR2 FYNNEI.

This clone was seen a handful of times. The chain joins TRBV6-1 to TRBJ2-7; maybe TRBD2 (6 bases). Trimming removed 6 bases from V and 5 bases from J, with 8 bases in between. CDR1 is MNHNS and CDR2 is SASEGT in the germline V gene. This CDR3 is 11 amino acids long. In DNA form, the CDR3 reads TGTGCCAGCAGGGGAGGAAACGAGCAGTACTTC. Protein product: CASRGGNEQYF.

The chain joins TRBV11-2 to TRBJ2-3; D is unclear. V was cut by 0 bases and J by 2 bases, with 12 bases left in between. The CDR3 consists of 16 residues. From germline, CDR1 is SGHAT and CDR2 FQNNGV. In DNA form, the CDR3 reads TGTGCCAGCAGCTTAGACCTAGGCCCCCCCACAGATACGCAGTATTTT. As protein: CASSLDLGPPTDTQYF.

CDR3 sequence (DNA): TGCGCCAGCAGCCTTGGGACTAGCGGGGGGGGATACGAGCAGTACTTC. This gives the protein CASSLGTSGGGYEQYF. The rearrangement links TRBV4-1 to TRBJ2-7; 16 bases align to TRBD2. V lost 4 bases and J lost 4; bases outside the gene matches: 4. Per the germline V gene, CDR1 is MGHRA and CDR2 is YSYEKL. The CDR3 contains 16 residues.

This clone showed up just once. The chain links TRBV15 to TRBJ2-5; 10 bases agree with TRBD1. This CDR3 has 14 residues. Per the germline V gene, CDR1 is LNHNV and CDR2 is YYDKDF (reference sequence). The V gene end was trimmed by 5 bases and the J gene end by 5 bases; junction bases not matched to a gene: 5. The CDR3: CATSLGTGVETQYF. As DNA, the CDR3 is TGTGCCACCAGCTTGGGGACAGGGGTGGAGACCCAGTACTTC.

The rearrangement links TRBV7-9 to TRBJ2-3; no reliable D call. Germline CDR1 SEHNR, CDR2 FQNEAQ (reference sequence). Trimming pared 3 bases from V and 4 bases from J, leaving 11 bases between. This CDR3 is 14 amino acids long. CDR3: CASSFIGESDTQYF. The CDR3 DNA reads TGTGCCAGCAGCTTCATAGGCGAGTCAGATACGCAGTATTTT.

V and J are TRBV7-2 and TRBJ2-1; a weak D match, TRBD1 (5 bases). CDR3 length equals 12 residues. The V end was cut by 11 bases, the J end by 5 bases, with 13 bases between. The germline V gene has CDR1 SGHTA and CDR2 FQGNSA. In nucleotides, the CDR3 is TGTGCCCGAAGGGGTAGTCACAATGAGCAGTTCTTC. Translated: CARRGSHNEQFF.

The chain carries TRBV21-1 and TRBJ1-2. TRBV21-1 is assigned pseudogene status. This CDR3 has 13 residues. The CDR3 reads CASSKGTSLCYTF. CDR3 DNA: TGTGCCAGCAGCAAAGGGACCTCGTTGTGCTACACCTTC.

The sample holds a few counts of this clone. This chain links TRBV10-1 with TRBJ2-1; D gene uncertain. The CDR3 runs to 9 residues. Between the trimmed V and J ends, which lost 9 bases and 10 bases, there was a span of 7 bases. Germline V gene data show CDR1 as WNHNN and CDR2 as SYGVQD (reference sequence). The DNA for the CDR3 is TGCGCCAGTGCCGCGGAGCAGTTCTTC. Its protein product is CASAAEQFF.

The rearrangement joins TRBV5-6 to TRBJ1-5, with D possibly being TRBD1 (5 bases). Trimming cost V 2 bases and J 7 bases, with 25 bases left between them. Germline loops: CDR1 SGHDT, CDR2 YYEEEE. The CDR3 sequence is 18 residues long. CDR3 amino acids: CASSFSPGQGRNSQPQHF. CDR3 DNA sequence: TGTGCCAGCAGCTTTAGTCCCGGCCAGGGTCGGAATTCGCAGCCCCAGCATTTT. The variable domain in full, completed from reference TRBV5-6 and TRBJ1-5, reads DAGVTQSPTHLIKTRGQQVTLRCSPKSGHDTVSWYQQALGQGPQFIFQYYEEEERQRGNFPDRFSGHQFPNYSSELNVNALLLGDSALYLCASSFSPGQGRNSQPQHFGDGTRLSIL.

This sequence joins TRBV6-6 and TRBJ1-2; D call uncertain. V gave up 5 bases and J gave up 4 bases, with 11 bases separating them. CDR3 length equals 13 residues. Germline V gene sequence: CDR1 MNHNY, CDR2 SVGAGI (reference sequence). This CDR3 is CASSESGSYGYTF. CDR3 DNA sequence: TGTGCCAGCAGTGAGTCGGGATCCTATGGCTACACCTTC.

The chain has TRBV29-1 and TRBJ1-2, with a tentative D call TRBD1 (5 bases). The CDR3 is 11 residues long. V lost 4 bases and J 8 bases, leaving 11 bases between the germline ends. Germline-derived CDR1 and CDR2 are SQVTM and ANQGSEA. DNA for the CDR3: TGCAGCGTTGTCGCCGGGACGGGCTACACCTTC. Its translation: CSVVAGTGYTF.

The V and J genes are TRBV5-8 and TRBJ2-2; D is undetermined. This CDR3 has 13 amino acids. Trimming pared 1 base from V and 6 bases from J, leaving 7 bases between. Germline CDR1 SGHTS, CDR2 YDEGEE. The CDR3 reads CASSLTRAGELFF. The CDR3 DNA reads TGTGCCAGCAGCTTGACCCGGGCCGGGGAGCTGTTTTTT.